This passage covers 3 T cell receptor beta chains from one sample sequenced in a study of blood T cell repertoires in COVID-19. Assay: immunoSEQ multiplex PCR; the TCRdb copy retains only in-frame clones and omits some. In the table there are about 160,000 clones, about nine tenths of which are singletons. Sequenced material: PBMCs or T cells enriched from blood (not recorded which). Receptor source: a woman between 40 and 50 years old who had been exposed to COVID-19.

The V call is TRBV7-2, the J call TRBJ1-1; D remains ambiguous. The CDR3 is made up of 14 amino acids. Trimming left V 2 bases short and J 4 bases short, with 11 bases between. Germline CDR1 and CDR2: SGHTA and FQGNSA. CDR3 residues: CASSLISTGTEAFF. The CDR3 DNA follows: TGTGCCAGCAGCTTAATTTCCACGGGCACTGAAGCTTTCTTT. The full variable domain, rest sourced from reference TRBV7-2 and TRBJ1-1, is GAGVSQSPSNKVTEKGKDVELRCDPISGHTALYWYRQSLGQGLEFLIYFQGNSAPDKSGLPSDRFSAERTGGSVSTLTIQRTQQEDSAVYLCASSLISTGTEAFFGQGTRLTVV.

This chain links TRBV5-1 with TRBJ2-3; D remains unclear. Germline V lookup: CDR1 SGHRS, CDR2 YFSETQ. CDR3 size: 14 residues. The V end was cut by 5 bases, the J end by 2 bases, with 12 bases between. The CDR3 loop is CASSASYSTDTQYF. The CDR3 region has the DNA TGCGCCAGCAGTGCGAGCTACTCCACAGATACGCAGTATTTT.

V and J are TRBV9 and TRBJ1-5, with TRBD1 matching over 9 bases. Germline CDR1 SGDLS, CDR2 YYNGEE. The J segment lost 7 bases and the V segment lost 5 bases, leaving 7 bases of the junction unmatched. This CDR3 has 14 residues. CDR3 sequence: CASSEQGAEQPQHF. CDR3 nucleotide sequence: TGTGCCAGCAGTGAACAGGGGGCAGAACAGCCCCAGCATTTT.